What follows are 9 T cell receptor beta chains derived from one specimen sequenced in a study of cytomegalovirus exposure and HLA in healthy donors. The PCR was carried out with 60 Vbeta primers and 13 Jbeta primers. Measured with immunoSEQ multiplex PCR; TCRdb has only the in-frame clones, and not every one. The sample holds more than 100,000 clones, 80% seen once. The sample taken for sequencing was PBMCs. The receptors stem from a man aged 40-49 years in good health and CMV-seronegative.

The chain recombines TRBV2 with TRBJ1-5, with a tentative D call TRBD1 (6 bases). The CDR3 is 15 residues long. V shed 4 bases and J shed 0 bases, with 10 bases lying between them. Germline V gives CDR1 SNHLY, CDR2 FYNNEI. The CDR3 bases are TGTGCCAGCAGTGGGGACACCTATAGCAATCAGCCCCAGCATTTT. Protein sequence: CASSGDTYSNQPQHF.

The gene calls are TRBV6-1 and TRBJ2-1, with D possibly TRBD2 on 5 matching bases. CDR3 length equals 15 residues. Trimming shortened V by 4 bases and J by 9 bases, and 19 bases separated the two germline ends. Germline V gene lookup returns CDR1 MNHNS and CDR2 SASEGT. CDR3: CASSGGWSSAGEQFF. CDR3 coding DNA: TGTGCCAGCAGTGGTGGATGGTCCTCTGCGGGTGAGCAGTTCTTC.

The rearrangement links TRBV28 to TRBJ2-1; tentatively, D is TRBD2 (5 bases). V lost 2 bases and J lost 4, with 15 bases in between. Germline CDR1 is MDHEN and CDR2 is SYDVKM. CDR3 size: 16 residues. CDR3 sequence reads: CASSLGTGRGYNEQFF. The CDR3 region has the DNA TGTGCCAGCAGTTTAGGAACGGGGAGAGGGTACAATGAGCAGTTCTTC. Combining the CDR3 with reference TRBV28 and TRBJ2-1 gives the whole variable domain DVKVTQSSRYLVKRTGEKVFLECVQDMDHENMFWYRQDPGLGLRLIYFSYDVKMKEKGDIPEGYSVSREKKERFSLILESASTNQTSMYLCASSLGTGRGYNEQFFGPGTRLTVL.

The chain combines TRBV29-1 with TRBJ2-2; D is perhaps TRBD1 (5 bases). CDR3 length equals 13 residues. The germline gives CDR1 SQVTM, CDR2 ANQGSEA. V shed 7 bases and J shed 5 bases, with 14 bases lying between them. The CDR3 bases are TGCAGCGCCGGGCAGGGATCTACCGGGGAGCTGTTTTTT. Its protein is CSAGQGSTGELFF.

CDR3 in amino acids: CASTQLGTGDEQYF. CDR3 bases: TGTGCCAGCACCCAGCTCGGGACAGGTGACGAGCAGTACTTC. This chain links TRBV2 with TRBJ2-7, with 8 nucleotides matching TRBD1. CDR1 SNHLY and CDR2 FYNNEI come from the germline V gene. The length of the CDR3 is 14 residues. V trimming: 7 bases; J trimming: 5 bases; junction bases outside the gene matches: 10.

V usage is TRBV28 and J usage is TRBJ1-5; D gene unclear. The length of the CDR3 is 12 residues. CDR1 is MDHEN and CDR2 is SYDVKM in the germline V gene. V was trimmed by 4 bases and J by 5 bases, leaving 6 bases between them. In DNA form, the CDR3 reads TGTGCCAGCAGTTCGGGTTATCAGCCCCAGCATTTT. Residues: CASSSGYQPQHF.

The chain carries TRBV11-1 and TRBJ1-1; 11 nucleotides match TRBD1. The germline V gene has CDR1 SGHAT and CDR2 FQDESV (reference sequence). The V and J ends lost 4 bases and 5 bases, in that order; junction bases with no gene match: 3. This CDR3 has 14 residues. The CDR3 loop is CASSSDRGRTEAFF. The DNA of the CDR3 is TGTGCCAGCAGCTCGGACAGGGGGCGAACTGAAGCTTTCTTT.

This clone was detected only a few times. This sequence joins TRBV6-5 and TRBJ2-1; 12 positions agree with TRBD2. Germline V gene sequence: CDR1 MNHEY, CDR2 SVGAGI. This CDR3 region has 16 residues. After removal of 2 bases from V and 5 bases from J, the junction contained 4 bases not matched to a gene. CDR3 in amino acids: CASSYRGLAGDNEQFF. The CDR3 bases are TGTGCCAGCAGTTACCGGGGACTAGCGGGTGACAATGAGCAGTTCTTC.

The DNA of the CDR3 is TGTGCCAGCGCCCGCGGACAGGGATCCTACGAGCAGTACTTC. Translation gives CASARGQGSYEQYF. The chain is built from TRBV6-6 and TRBJ2-7; 8 nucleotides match TRBD1. There are 14 residues in the CDR3. Trimming removed 8 bases from V and 1 base from J; junction bases left unmatched: 7. The germline gives CDR1 MNHNY, CDR2 SVGAGI (reference sequence).